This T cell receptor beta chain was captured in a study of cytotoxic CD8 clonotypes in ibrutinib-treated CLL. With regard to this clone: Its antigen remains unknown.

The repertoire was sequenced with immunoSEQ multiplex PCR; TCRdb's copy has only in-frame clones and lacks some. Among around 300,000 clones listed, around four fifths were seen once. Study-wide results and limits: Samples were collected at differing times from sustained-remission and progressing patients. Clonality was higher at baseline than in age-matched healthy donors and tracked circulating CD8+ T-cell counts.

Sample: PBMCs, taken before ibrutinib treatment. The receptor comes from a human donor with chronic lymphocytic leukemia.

In DNA, the CDR3 is TGTGCCAGCAGTGCCCTGTCCCCGGGAGAGAACTACGAGCAGTACTTC. Its translation is CASSALSPGENYEQYF. The chain employs TRBV28 and TRBJ2-7; D is perhaps TRBD2 (6 bases). The CDR3 is 16 residues long. V dropped 5 bases and J dropped 3 bases, with 20 bases sitting between them. Germline CDR1 reads MDHEN; CDR2 reads SYDVKM.